Below are 7 T cell receptor beta chains sequenced from a single sample in a study of T cell changes during pregnancy in multiple sclerosis. Generated by immunoSEQ multiplex PCR, the TCRdb table keeps only in-frame clones and is missing some. The sample consists of approximately 48,000 clones, approximately 94% of them appearing once. The sample here was CD4+ T cells from peripheral blood mononuclear cells, taken in the second trimester of pregnancy. The source of these receptors is a female donor with multiple sclerosis, enrolled in a pregnancy study.

The rearrangement uses TRBV30 and TRBJ1-1; D unclear. Germline V gives CDR1 GTSNPN, CDR2 SVGIG (reference sequence). Trimming took 1 base from V and 5 from J, leaving 8 bases between them. This CDR3 region has 12 residues. The CDR3 DNA is TGTGCCTGGAGTGAACAGAGAACTGAAGCTTTCTTT. The encoded protein is CAWSEQRTEAFF. Full variable domain (rest looked up from reference TRBV30 and TRBJ1-1): SQTIHQWPATLVQPVGSPLSLECTVEGTSNPNLYWYRQAAGRGLQLLFYSVGIGQISSEVPQNLSASRPQDRQFILSSKKLLLSDSGFYLCAWSEQRTEAFFGQGTRLTVV.

This clone occurred once. This chain links TRBV30 with TRBJ1-2, with TRBD1 as a possible D gene (6 bases). This CDR3 contains 15 residues. The V gene's germline CDR1 is GTSNPN and CDR2 SVGIG (reference sequence). Trimming cost V 0 bases and J 3 bases, with 14 bases left between them. The CDR3 loop reads CAWSVGGARDYGYTF. CDR3 coding DNA: TGTGCCTGGAGTGTAGGGGGGGCAAGAGACTATGGCTACACCTTC. The variable domain in full, with the rest retrieved from reference TRBV30 and TRBJ1-2, is SQTIHQWPATLVQPVGSPLSLECTVEGTSNPNLYWYRQAAGRGLQLLFYSVGIGQISSEVPQNLSASRPQDRQFILSSKKLLLSDSGFYLCAWSVGGARDYGYTFGSGTRLTVV.

The J gene is TRBJ1-4, the V gene TRBV6-1; D gene uncertain. The V end was cut by 6 bases, the J end by 8 bases, with 13 bases between. From germline, CDR1 is MNHNS and CDR2 SASEGT. The CDR3 has 13 residues. The CDR3 is CASSARPGEKLFF. CDR3 in DNA: TGTGCCAGCAGCGCCAGGCCGGGGGAAAAACTGTTTTTT.

This clone was seen a handful of times. This sequence joins TRBV11-3 and TRBJ2-7, with 7 bases fitting TRBD1. This CDR3 is built from 14 residues. The V and J ends lost 5 bases and 2 bases, in that order; junction bases with no gene match: 6. In germline, CDR1 is SGHNT, CDR2 YENEEA. The CDR3 loop reads CASSPWDRPYEQYF. The CDR3 nucleotides are TGTGCCAGCAGCCCCTGGGACAGACCCTACGAGCAGTACTTC.

The chain joins TRBV5-8 to TRBJ1-1; D is unresolved. V lost 1 base and J lost 2, with 9 bases in between. CDR3 size: 14 residues. The germline gives CDR1 SGHTS, CDR2 YDEGEE. The CDR3 loop reads CASSLLGFNTEAFF. In DNA, the CDR3 is TGTGCCAGCAGCTTGCTCGGGTTCAACACTGAAGCTTTCTTT.

The genes are TRBV5-4 and TRBJ1-3; no clear D. V gave up 1 base and J gave up 0 bases, with 2 bases separating them. From germline, CDR1 is SGHNT and CDR2 YYREEE (reference sequence). This CDR3 comprises 13 residues. The CDR3 reads CASSLYSGNTIYF. The CDR3 DNA sequence: TGTGCCAGCAGCTTGTACTCTGGAAACACCATATATTTT.

The chain joins TRBV7-8 to TRBJ2-5, with 12 bases lining up with TRBD1. Trimming took 1 base from V and 5 from J; bases not matched to a gene: 2. Germline V CDR1 and CDR2: SGHVS, FQNEAQ. This CDR3 region has 15 residues. Here the CDR3 DNA reads TGTGCCAGCAGCTTAGGGGGACAGGGGGCCGAGACCCAGTACTTC. Amino acid sequence: CASSLGGQGAETQYF.